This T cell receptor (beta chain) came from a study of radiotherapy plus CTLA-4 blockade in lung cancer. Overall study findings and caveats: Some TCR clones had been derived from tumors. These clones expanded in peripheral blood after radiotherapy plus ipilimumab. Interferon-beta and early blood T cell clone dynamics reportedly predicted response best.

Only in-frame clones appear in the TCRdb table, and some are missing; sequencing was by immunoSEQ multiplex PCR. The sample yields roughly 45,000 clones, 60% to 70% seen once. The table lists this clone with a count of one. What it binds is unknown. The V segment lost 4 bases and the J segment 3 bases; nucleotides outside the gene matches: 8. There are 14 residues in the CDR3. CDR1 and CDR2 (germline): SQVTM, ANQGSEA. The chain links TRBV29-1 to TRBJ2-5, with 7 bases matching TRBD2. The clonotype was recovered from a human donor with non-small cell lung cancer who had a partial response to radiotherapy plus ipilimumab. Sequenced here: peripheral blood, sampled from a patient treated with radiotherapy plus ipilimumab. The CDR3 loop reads CSVVTRLAEETQYF. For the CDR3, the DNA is TGCAGCGTTGTTACTAGACTAGCAGAAGAGACCCAGTACTTC.